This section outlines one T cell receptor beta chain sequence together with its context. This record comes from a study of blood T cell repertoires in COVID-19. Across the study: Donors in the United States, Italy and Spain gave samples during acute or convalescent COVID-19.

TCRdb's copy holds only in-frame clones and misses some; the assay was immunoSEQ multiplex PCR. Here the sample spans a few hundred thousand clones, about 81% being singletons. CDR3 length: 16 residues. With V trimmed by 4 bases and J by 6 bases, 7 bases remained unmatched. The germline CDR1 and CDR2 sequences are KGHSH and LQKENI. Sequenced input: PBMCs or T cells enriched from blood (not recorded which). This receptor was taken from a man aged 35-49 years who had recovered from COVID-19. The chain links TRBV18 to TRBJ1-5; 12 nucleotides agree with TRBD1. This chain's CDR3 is CASSQSGTGGLQPQHF. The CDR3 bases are TGTGCCAGCTCACAATCCGGGACAGGGGGCCTTCAGCCCCAGCATTTT. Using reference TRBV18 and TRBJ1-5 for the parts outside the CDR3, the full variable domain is NAGVMQNPRHLVRRRGQEARLRCSPMKGHSHVYWYRQLPEEGLKFMVYLQKENIIDESGMPKERFSAEFPKEGPSILRIQQVVRGDSAAYFCASSQSGTGGLQPQHFGDGTRLSIL.